The sequence of this T cell receptor (beta chain) was determined in a study of T-cell reconstitution after alpha-beta-depleted transplantation in children. Construction of the TCRbeta library involved unique molecular identifiers. TCRdb reanalysed the PCR reads using MiXCR and keeps one entry per CDR3 protein. The sample holds 640,000 or so distinct CDR3 sequences; approximately 17% are singletons and the top ten take 1.1%. In its sample, this clonotype was seen a few times. Sequences were derived from PBMCs from the stem cell graft donor, sampled from the stem cell graft. This sequence originates from a human donor who donated a stem cell graft to a child with acute myeloid leukemia.

CDR3 in DNA: TGTGCCAGCAGTTTATTTGAGACCAACGAGCAGTACTTC. Its translation is CASSLFETNEQYF. The chain links TRBV12-3 or TRBV12-4 to TRBJ2-7; D unresolved. Trimming took 2 bases from V and 5 from J, leaving 10 bases between them. The CDR3 runs to 13 residues.